A single sample gave rise to the 11 T cell receptor beta chains below, sequenced in a study of radiotherapy plus CTLA-4 blockade in lung cancer. Sequencing used immunoSEQ multiplex PCR; TCRdb keeps in-frame clones, though not all of them. The sample comprises 90,000 to 100,000 clones, almost 90% of which are singletons, and 4.5% to 6% rests with the top ten. Sequenced here: peripheral blood, sampled from a patient treated with radiotherapy plus ipilimumab. These receptors all stem from a human donor with non-small cell lung cancer that progressed on radiotherapy plus ipilimumab.

The V and J genes are TRBV2 and TRBJ2-7; TRBD2 matches at 10 bases. The CDR3 has 14 amino acids. Germline trimming cut 2 bases from V and 6 bases from J; bases unmatched to any gene: 4. Germline V gives CDR1 SNHLY, CDR2 FYNNEI. The CDR3 spells CASSELAGASEQYF. DNA of the CDR3: TGTGCCAGCAGTGAACTAGCGGGAGCGTCCGAGCAGTACTTC.

This clone was seen once. The genes are TRBV5-1 and TRBJ2-5; 8 bases map to TRBD2. Germline CDR1 is SGHRS and CDR2 is YFSETQ. This CDR3 has 13 residues. The junction had 3 bases not matched to a gene; V was cut back by 3 bases and J by 5 bases. The CDR3 DNA sequence: TGCGCCAGCAGCTCGGGACTAGGCGAGACCCAGTACTTC. It specifies CASSSGLGETQYF.

This chain uses TRBV19 with TRBJ2-1; TRBD1 or TRBD2 may be the D gene (5 bases each). Germline V gene data show CDR1 as LNHDA and CDR2 as SQIVND (reference sequence). V was trimmed by 5 bases and J by 4 bases, leaving 12 bases between them. The CDR3 covers 14 residues. This CDR3 is CASSGGRGYNEQFF. The CDR3 DNA sequence: TGTGCCAGTAGTGGGGGTCGCGGGTACAATGAGCAGTTCTTC.

This rearrangement joins TRBV9 to TRBJ2-2; the D gene could be TRBD1 or TRBD2 (5 bases each). This CDR3 comprises 14 residues. Trimming removed 3 bases from V and 6 bases from J, with 12 bases in between. Germline CDR1 is SGDLS and CDR2 is YYNGEE. In DNA form, the CDR3 reads TGTGCCAGCAGCGAGCACAGGAGGTCCGGGGAGCTGTTTTTT. Amino acids: CASSEHRRSGELFF.

The chain is built from TRBV2 and TRBJ1-2; D ambiguous. V was shortened by 3 bases and J by 1 base, with 6 bases between the two germline ends. CDR3 length: 13 amino acids. Germline V gene data show CDR1 as SNHLY and CDR2 as FYNNEI. Written as DNA, the CDR3 is TGTGCCAGCAGTGAGGTCCGTAACTATGGCTACACCTTC. Encoded protein: CASSEVRNYGYTF.

The chain couples TRBV7-8 to TRBJ1-2, with D possibly being TRBD1 (5 bases). The V and J ends lost 2 bases and 7 bases respectively, with 17 bases between them. The CDR3 spans 15 residues. Germline CDR1 and CDR2: SGHVS and FQNEAQ. DNA for the CDR3: TGTGCCAGCAGCTTACCCTCGGAGGGGTCCAGTGGCTACACCTTC. Protein: CASSLPSEGSSGYTF.

The table lists this clone with a few counts. The V and J genes are TRBV28 and TRBJ1-5; perhaps TRBD1 as D (6 bases). CDR1 MDHEN and CDR2 SYDVKM come from the germline V gene. V gave up 6 bases and J gave up 6 bases, with 12 bases separating them. CDR3 length equals 13 residues. DNA of the CDR3: TGTGCCAGCAGCCCTACAGGGCGTCAGCCCCAGCATTTT. Protein product: CASSPTGRQPQHF.

V gene TRBV7-8 combines with J gene TRBJ2-1, with TRBD2 identical over 7 bases. The CDR3 sequence is 15 residues long. The ends lost 9 bases at V and 3 bases at J; junction bases unmatched: 11. The germline V gene encodes CDR1 SGHVS and CDR2 FQNEAQ. CDR3 sequence reads: CASRKGGSSYNEQFF. CDR3 nucleotide sequence: TGTGCCAGTAGGAAGGGAGGGAGTAGCTACAATGAGCAGTTCTTC.

The chain employs TRBV6-1 and TRBJ2-7; D gene uncertain. The CDR3 loop spans 13 amino acids. The V gene lost 3 bases and the J gene lost 0 bases, with 6 bases spanning the gap. The germline V gene encodes CDR1 MNHNS and CDR2 SASEGT. As DNA, the CDR3 is TGTGCCAGCAGTGACAACTTCTCCTACGAGCAGTACTTC. This translates into CASSDNFSYEQYF.

V and J are TRBV5-4 and TRBJ1-1; 9 bases map to TRBD1. The germline gives CDR1 SGHNT, CDR2 YYREEE (reference sequence). Trimming removed 3 bases from V and 3 bases from J; junction bases left unmatched: 9. The CDR3 has 16 residues. CDR3 coding DNA: TGTGCCAGCAGCTCTCCTCACAGGGGGCTCGACACTGAAGCTTTCTTT. Amino acid sequence: CASSSPHRGLDTEAFF.

The chain has TRBV5-1 and TRBJ2-1, with D possibly being TRBD2 (5 bases). Germline V gene lookup returns CDR1 SGHRS and CDR2 YFSETQ. The germline V and J ends were trimmed by 0 bases and 3 bases, with 10 bases remaining between them. The CDR3 spans 15 residues. DNA of the CDR3: TGCGCCAGCAGCTTGGGAGGACTGGACTACAATGAGCAGTTCTTC. The encoded protein is CASSLGGLDYNEQFF.